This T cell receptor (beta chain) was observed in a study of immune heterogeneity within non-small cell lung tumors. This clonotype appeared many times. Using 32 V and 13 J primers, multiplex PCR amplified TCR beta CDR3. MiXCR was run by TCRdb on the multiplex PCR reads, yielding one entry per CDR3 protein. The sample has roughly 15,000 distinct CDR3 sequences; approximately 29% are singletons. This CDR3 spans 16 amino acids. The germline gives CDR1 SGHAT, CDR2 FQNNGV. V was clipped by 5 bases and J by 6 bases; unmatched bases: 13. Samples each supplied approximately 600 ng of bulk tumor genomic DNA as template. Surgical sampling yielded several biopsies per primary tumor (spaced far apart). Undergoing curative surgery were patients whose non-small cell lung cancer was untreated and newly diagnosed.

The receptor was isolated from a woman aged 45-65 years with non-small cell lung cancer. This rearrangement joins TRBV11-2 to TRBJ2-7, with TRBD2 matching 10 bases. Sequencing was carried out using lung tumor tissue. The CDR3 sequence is CASSARGSGRAFEQYF. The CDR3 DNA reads TGTGCCAGCAGCGCACGAGGGAGCGGGAGGGCTTTCGAGCAGTACTTC.